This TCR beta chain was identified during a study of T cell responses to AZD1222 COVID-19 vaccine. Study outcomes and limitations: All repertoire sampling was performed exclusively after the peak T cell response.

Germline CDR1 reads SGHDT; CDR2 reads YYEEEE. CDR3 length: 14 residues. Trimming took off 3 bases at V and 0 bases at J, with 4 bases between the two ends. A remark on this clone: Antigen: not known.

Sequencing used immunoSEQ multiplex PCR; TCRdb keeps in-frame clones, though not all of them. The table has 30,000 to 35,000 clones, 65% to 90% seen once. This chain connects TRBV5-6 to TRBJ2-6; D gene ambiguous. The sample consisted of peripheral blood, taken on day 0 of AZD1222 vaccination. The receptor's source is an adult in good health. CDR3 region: CASSSASGANVLTF. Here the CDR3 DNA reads TGTGCCAGCAGCTCGGCCTCTGGGGCCAACGTCCTGACTTTC. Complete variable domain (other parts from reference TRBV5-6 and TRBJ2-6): DAGVTQSPTHLIKTRGQQVTLRCSPKSGHDTVSWYQQALGQGPQFIFQYYEEEERQRGNFPDRFSGHQFPNYSSELNVNALLLGDSALYLCASSSASGANVLTFGAGSRLTVL.